A selection of T cell receptor beta chains follows, all from one sample in a study of blood T cell repertoires in COVID-19. Libraries were prepared by immunoSEQ multiplex PCR; TCRdb keeps only in-frame clonotypes and omits some of them. The sample comprises about 240,000 clones, approximately 84% of which are singletons, and about 3.3% rests with the top ten. Sequencing was performed on PBMCs or T cells enriched from blood (not recorded which). These receptors originate from a woman aged 35 to 49 with acute COVID-19. CDR3s include the opening cysteine and the closing phenylalanine or tryptophan. D genes are given only for firm matches. Part of the rows lack a size; the others show once, few, many or a class for expanded clones.

D gene: TRBD2
J gene: TRBJ2-1
clone size: once
V gene: TRBV9
CDR3 DNA: TGTGCCAGCAGCGTAGCGGTCGTGGGAGGGGCCTACAATGAGCAGTTCTTC
CDR3 protein: CASSVAVVGGAYNEQFF

D gene: TRBD2
J gene: TRBJ2-2
clone size: -
V gene: TRBV29-1
CDR3 DNA: TGCAGCGTTGCGCGGGGGGGCGGCGGGGAGCTGTTTTTT
CDR3 protein: CSVARGGGGELFF

D gene: -
J gene: TRBJ2-5
clone size: -
V gene: TRBV21-1
CDR3 DNA: TGTGCCAGCAGCTACAGACTAGCGCAGCGGACCCAGTACTTC
CDR3 protein: CASSYRLAQRTQYF

D gene: -
J gene: TRBJ2-7
clone size: -
V gene: TRBV15
CDR3 DNA: TGTGCCACCAGCAGAGATAGTGGCAGGTTTGGCGTCGACGAGCAGTACTTC
CDR3 protein: CATSRDSGRFGVDEQYF

D gene: TRBD1
J gene: TRBJ1-3
clone size: -
V gene: TRBV11-2
CDR3 DNA: TGTGCCAGCAGCTTAGATCTTGTACAGGGGTCTGGAAACACCATATATTTT
CDR3 protein: CASSLDLVQGSGNTIYF

D gene: TRBD1
J gene: TRBJ1-4
clone size: -
V gene: TRBV4-1
CDR3 DNA: TGCGCCAGCGGTGGGACAGCATCAACTAATGAAAAACTGTTTTTT
CDR3 protein: CASGGTASTNEKLFF

D gene: -
J gene: TRBJ2-7
clone size: -
V gene: TRBV6-5
CDR3 DNA: TGTGCCAGCAGTCCAGCGGCCCCCGATCTTTACGAGCAGTACTTC
CDR3 protein: CASSPAAPDLYEQYF

D gene: -
J gene: TRBJ1-1
clone size: -
V gene: TRBV13
CDR3 DNA: TGTGCCAGCAGCCTCCTCCGGACAGAAGCTTTCTTT
CDR3 protein: CASSLLRTEAFF

D gene: TRBD2
J gene: TRBJ2-7
clone size: -
V gene: TRBV15
CDR3 DNA: TGTGCCACCAGCCCCGGGACTAGCGGGAGAAGCTCCTACGAGCAGTACTTC
CDR3 protein: CATSPGTSGRSSYEQYF

D gene: TRBD2
J gene: TRBJ2-1
clone size: -
V gene: TRBV18
CDR3 DNA: TGTGCCAGCTCACCCGGGACTAGCGGGCCGAGCTCCTACAATGAGCAGTTCTTC
CDR3 protein: CASSPGTSGPSSYNEQFF

D gene: -
J gene: TRBJ2-6
clone size: -
V gene: TRBV19
CDR3 DNA: TGTGCCAGTAGTCCGCGACAGTTTGGGGCCAACGTCCTGACTTTC
CDR3 protein: CASSPRQFGANVLTF

D gene: TRBD2
J gene: TRBJ2-1
clone size: -
V gene: TRBV10-1
CDR3 DNA: TGCGCCAGCAGTGAACTAGCGGGTCTGTCCTCCTTCTACAATGAGCAGTTCTTC
CDR3 protein: CASSELAGLSSFYNEQFF

D gene: -
J gene: TRBJ1-1
clone size: once
V gene: TRBV18
CDR3 DNA: TGTGCCAGCTCACGAGGTGGTGAAGCTTTCTTT
CDR3 protein: CASSRGGEAFF

D gene: TRBD2
J gene: TRBJ2-1
clone size: few
V gene: TRBV11-2
CDR3 DNA: TGTGCCAGCAGGGGGACTAGCGGGAGGAGGACCTACAATGAGCAGTTCTTC
CDR3 protein: CASRGTSGRRTYNEQFF

D gene: -
J gene: TRBJ1-2
clone size: few
V gene: TRBV12-3/TRBV12-4
CDR3 DNA: TGTGCCAGCACAACTGACAGAAACTATGGCTACACCTTC
CDR3 protein: CASTTDRNYGYTF

D gene: TRBD1
J gene: TRBJ1-1
clone size: -
V gene: TRBV9
CDR3 DNA: TGTGCCAGCAGCGTAGATGGGGGACAGGGGTTGCGGACTGAAGCTTTCTTT
CDR3 protein: CASSVDGGQGLRTEAFF

D gene: -
J gene: TRBJ1-5
clone size: -
V gene: TRBV6-6
CDR3 DNA: TGTGCCAGCAGCAGTTACTCGACTTACGTGGAGCAGCCCCAGCATTTT
CDR3 protein: CASSSYSTYVEQPQHF

D gene: TRBD2
J gene: TRBJ2-5
clone size: -
V gene: TRBV14
CDR3 DNA: TGTGCCAGCAGCCAATGGCTAGCGGGAGGCCAAGAGACCCAGTACTTC
CDR3 protein: CASSQWLAGGQETQYF

D gene: -
J gene: TRBJ1-2
clone size: -
V gene: TRBV28
CDR3 DNA: TGTGCCAGCACCGCGCGGAGTCGCTATGGCTACACCTTC
CDR3 protein: CASTARSRYGYTF

D gene: TRBD2
J gene: TRBJ2-3
clone size: once
V gene: TRBV3-1/TRBV3-2
CDR3 DNA: TGTGCCAGCAGTAAAAGCGGGAGGGCCCGAGATACGCAGTATTTT
CDR3 protein: CASSKSGRARDTQYF

D gene: TRBD1
J gene: TRBJ1-4
clone size: -
V gene: TRBV30
CDR3 DNA: TGTGCCTGCCAACTCGACAGGGGGCTTGTAAAACTGTTTTTT
CDR3 protein: CACQLDRGLVKLFF

D gene: -
J gene: TRBJ2-5
clone size: -
V gene: TRBV6-2/TRBV6-3
CDR3 DNA: TGTGCCAGCAGTTATGGCAACCAAGAGACCCAGTACTTC
CDR3 protein: CASSYGNQETQYF

D gene: -
J gene: TRBJ2-2
clone size: once
V gene: TRBV11-2
CDR3 DNA: TGTGCCAGCAGCCTCTTACAGTACACCGGGGAGCTGTTTTTT
CDR3 protein: CASSLLQYTGELFF

D gene: -
J gene: TRBJ1-2
clone size: -
V gene: TRBV6-2/TRBV6-3
CDR3 DNA: TGTGCCAGCAGTTACTCGAGGTCCAGGGTTGGCGACTATGGCTACACCTTC
CDR3 protein: CASSYSRSRVGDYGYTF

D gene: TRBD2
J gene: TRBJ2-7
clone size: -
V gene: TRBV11-2
CDR3 DNA: TGTGCCAGCAGCTTAGAACTAGCGGGGGAACCCTACGAGCAGTACTTC
CDR3 protein: CASSLELAGEPYEQYF

D gene: -
J gene: TRBJ1-2
clone size: -
V gene: TRBV24-1
CDR3 DNA: TGTGCCACCAGTGATTTAACAGGGCGCTACACCTTC
CDR3 protein: CATSDLTGRYTF

D gene: TRBD2
J gene: TRBJ2-7
clone size: -
V gene: TRBV19
CDR3 DNA: TGTGCCAGTAGCAAACTAGCGGGAGGGCCATACGAGCAGTACTTC
CDR3 protein: CASSKLAGGPYEQYF

D gene: TRBD2
J gene: TRBJ2-7
clone size: -
V gene: TRBV11-1
CDR3 DNA: TGTGCCAGCAGCTTAAATAGCGGGAGGGCCTCGTACGAGCAGTACTTC
CDR3 protein: CASSLNSGRASYEQYF

D gene: -
J gene: TRBJ1-2
clone size: -
V gene: TRBV6-1
CDR3 DNA: TGTGCCAGCAGTGAAAGCAGGGCGGATGGCTACACCTTC
CDR3 protein: CASSESRADGYTF

D gene: TRBD2
J gene: TRBJ2-1
clone size: -
V gene: TRBV7-3
CDR3 DNA: TGTGCCAGCAGCACCTTTACGGGAGGGACCTACAATGAGCAGTTCTTC
CDR3 protein: CASSTFTGGTYNEQFF

D gene: TRBD1
J gene: TRBJ1-6
clone size: -
V gene: TRBV30
CDR3 DNA: TGTGCCTGGAGCGCGGGACAGCACAATTCACCCCTCCACTTT
CDR3 protein: CAWSAGQHNSPLHF

D gene: -
J gene: TRBJ2-7
clone size: -
V gene: TRBV11-3
CDR3 DNA: TGTGCCAGCAGCTTAGCGGGCAGGGGCTACGAGCAGTACTTC
CDR3 protein: CASSLAGRGYEQYF

D gene: -
J gene: TRBJ1-2
clone size: -
V gene: TRBV9
CDR3 DNA: TGTGCCAGCAGCGTAGAGGAGAGGCGGAGCCTTCGACTCTATGGCTACACCTTC
CDR3 protein: CASSVEERRSLRLYGYTF

D gene: TRBD1
J gene: TRBJ2-7
clone size: -
V gene: TRBV10-3
CDR3 DNA: TGTGCCATCAGTCGACAGGGACCCTACGAGCAGTACTTC
CDR3 protein: CAISRQGPYEQYF

D gene: -
J gene: TRBJ1-2
clone size: once
V gene: TRBV15
CDR3 DNA: TGTGCCACCAGCAGAGAGGGGACAAATGTCTATGGCTACACCTTC
CDR3 protein: CATSREGTNVYGYTF

D gene: -
J gene: TRBJ2-3
clone size: once
V gene: TRBV19
CDR3 DNA: TGTGCCAGTAGTCCTCAGGGGGGAGATACGCAGTATTTT
CDR3 protein: CASSPQGGDTQYF

D gene: -
J gene: TRBJ1-1
clone size: -
V gene: TRBV25-1
CDR3 DNA: TGTGCCAGCCCCCGACTGCGGGGACTGAACACTGAAGCTTTCTTT
CDR3 protein: CASPRLRGLNTEAFF

D gene: -
J gene: TRBJ1-1
clone size: -
V gene: TRBV9
CDR3 DNA: TGTGCCAGCAGCGTAGGAGTTGGCACTGAAGCTTTCTTT
CDR3 protein: CASSVGVGTEAFF

D gene: TRBD2
J gene: TRBJ2-1
clone size: -
V gene: TRBV20-1
CDR3 DNA: TGCAGTGCTAGTACGGGGCGGGGGTTCGATGAGCAGTTCTTC
CDR3 protein: CSASTGRGFDEQFF

D gene: -
J gene: TRBJ2-2
clone size: -
V gene: TRBV7-9
CDR3 DNA: TGTGCCAGCAGCTTAGGGATAGGACAAGCCACCGGGGAGCTGTTTTTT
CDR3 protein: CASSLGIGQATGELFF

D gene: -
J gene: TRBJ1-2
clone size: -
V gene: TRBV7-2
CDR3 DNA: TGTGCCAGCAGCTTAGAGGTGGCGGGGCTAGGCTACACCTTC
CDR3 protein: CASSLEVAGLGYTF

D gene: -
J gene: TRBJ2-7
clone size: -
V gene: TRBV19
CDR3 DNA: TGTGCCACCAGAAGGGAGGGCAGGGGAGGCTACGAGCAGTACTTC
CDR3 protein: CATRREGRGGYEQYF

D gene: TRBD2
J gene: TRBJ2-1
clone size: -
V gene: TRBV20-1
CDR3 DNA: TGCAGTGCTAGTCCCCTAGCGGGAGTCCACAATGAGCAGTTCTTC
CDR3 protein: CSASPLAGVHNEQFF

D gene: -
J gene: TRBJ2-1
clone size: few
V gene: TRBV19
CDR3 DNA: TGTGCCAGTAGTACACCCCACAGACAGCAATACAATGAGCAGTTCTTC
CDR3 protein: CASSTPHRQQYNEQFF

D gene: TRBD1
J gene: TRBJ2-1
clone size: -
V gene: TRBV27
CDR3 DNA: TGTGCCAGCAGTTTCCGACCGCCGGGACAGGGAATGTCCTACAATGAGCAGTTCTTC
CDR3 protein: CASSFRPPGQGMSYNEQFF

D gene: -
J gene: TRBJ2-3
clone size: -
V gene: TRBV6-5
CDR3 DNA: TGTGCCTCTCAGATGATTCGAGATACGCAGTATTTT
CDR3 protein: CASQMIRDTQYF

D gene: TRBD1
J gene: TRBJ2-5
clone size: -
V gene: TRBV25-1
CDR3 DNA: TGTGCCAGCAGTGCAGCGGACAGGGAATTGGAGACCCAGTACTTC
CDR3 protein: CASSAADRELETQYF

D gene: TRBD2
J gene: TRBJ2-3
clone size: -
V gene: TRBV19
CDR3 DNA: TGTGCCAGTAGTACGGGACTAGCGGGGGCTAGCACAGATACGCAGTATTTT
CDR3 protein: CASSTGLAGASTDTQYF

D gene: -
J gene: TRBJ1-6
clone size: -
V gene: TRBV10-3
CDR3 DNA: TGTGCCATCAGGACAGCTGATAATTCACCCCTCCACTTT
CDR3 protein: CAIRTADNSPLHF

D gene: TRBD1
J gene: TRBJ1-1
clone size: -
V gene: TRBV12-3/TRBV12-4
CDR3 DNA: TGTGCCAGCAGTTCGACAGGGTTCTCTTTCTTT
CDR3 protein: CASSSTGFSFF

D gene: TRBD1
J gene: TRBJ2-6
clone size: -
V gene: TRBV6-1
CDR3 DNA: TGTGCCAGCAGTGCAACAGGGGGCGCTACGGTCAGCTCTGGGGCCAACGTCCTGACTTTC
CDR3 protein: CASSATGGATVSSGANVLTF

D gene: -
J gene: TRBJ1-5
clone size: -
V gene: TRBV11-2
CDR3 DNA: TGTGCCAGCAGCTTAGTAGCTGGGACACTTAGCAATCAGCCCCAGCATTTT
CDR3 protein: CASSLVAGTLSNQPQHF

D gene: TRBD2
J gene: TRBJ2-3
clone size: -
V gene: TRBV5-1
CDR3 DNA: TGCGCCAGCAGCCCAAGGAGGTCGCGGGAGGTCAAAGATACGCAGTATTTT
CDR3 protein: CASSPRRSREVKDTQYF

D gene: -
J gene: TRBJ2-1
clone size: -
V gene: TRBV24-1
CDR3 DNA: TGTGCCACCAGTGATTATGGCAGGGAATACAATGAGCAGTTCTTC
CDR3 protein: CATSDYGREYNEQFF

D gene: -
J gene: TRBJ2-4
clone size: -
V gene: TRBV19
CDR3 DNA: TGTGCCAGTAGTGTAAGATCTATAGCCAAAAACATTCAGTACTTC
CDR3 protein: CASSVRSIAKNIQYF

D gene: -
J gene: TRBJ1-4
clone size: -
V gene: TRBV4-1
CDR3 DNA: TGCGCCAGCAGCCAAGGGCTCAAGGGGTTTAATGAAAAACTGTTTTTT
CDR3 protein: CASSQGLKGFNEKLFF

D gene: TRBD1
J gene: TRBJ1-1
clone size: -
V gene: TRBV29-1
CDR3 DNA: TGCAGCGTGGTTCTGGGGACAGATGAAGCTTTCTTT
CDR3 protein: CSVVLGTDEAFF